The present T cell receptor beta chain was sequenced within a study of cytomegalovirus exposure and HLA in healthy donors. In the study overall: In terms of ancestry, the Caucasian-associated cluster contained more than 65% of the roughly 400 genotyped donors.

This CDR3 has 13 amino acids. Looked up from germline, CDR1 is SSHAT and CDR2 is FNYEAQ (reference sequence). Study results and caveats: In an earlier analysis, in roughly 600 donors, most V segments appeared productive either ~87% or ~30% of the time.

Vbeta (60) and Jbeta (13) primers were used in the PCR. Authors' methods: Later work found 65 million to 90 million unique TCR beta chains, with 9 million to 13 million shared. Sequencing used immunoSEQ multiplex PCR; TCRdb keeps in-frame clones, though not all of them. The V and J calls and the clone size are those of that table, but D and trimming were determined from the DNA. The sample includes fewer than 80,000 clones, 65% to 75% seen only once; the top ten take roughly 10%. The sample holds a few counts of this clone. Its specificity is not known. One end of the junction is discordant with germline, which a read error may explain.

The gene calls are TRBV7-7 and TRBJ2-5, with D unresolved. What was sequenced was PBMCs. The TCR comes from an older woman in good health and CMV-seropositive. The CDR3 DNA is TGTGCTAGCAGCCGGGTCCAGCAAGAGACCCAGTACTTC. This codes for CASSRVQQETQYF. The entire variable domain, with the rest obtained from reference TRBV7-7 and TRBJ2-5, is as follows: GAGVSQSPRYKVTKRGQDVTLRCDPISSHATLYWYQQALGQGPEFLTYFNYEAQPDKSGLPSDRFSAERPEGSISTLTIQRTEQRDSAMYRCASSRVQQETQYFGPGTRLLVL.